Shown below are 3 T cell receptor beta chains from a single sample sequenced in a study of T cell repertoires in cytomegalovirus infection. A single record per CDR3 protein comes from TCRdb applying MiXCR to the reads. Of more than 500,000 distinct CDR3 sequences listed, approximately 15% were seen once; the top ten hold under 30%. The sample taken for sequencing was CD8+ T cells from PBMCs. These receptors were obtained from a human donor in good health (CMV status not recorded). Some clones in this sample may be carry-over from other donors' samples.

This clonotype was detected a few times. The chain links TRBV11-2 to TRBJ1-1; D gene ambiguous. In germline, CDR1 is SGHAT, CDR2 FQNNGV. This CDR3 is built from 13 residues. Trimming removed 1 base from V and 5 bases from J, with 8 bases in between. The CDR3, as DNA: TGTGCCAGCAGCTTAGGGCTTTGGACTGAAGCTTTCTTT. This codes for CASSLGLWTEAFF.

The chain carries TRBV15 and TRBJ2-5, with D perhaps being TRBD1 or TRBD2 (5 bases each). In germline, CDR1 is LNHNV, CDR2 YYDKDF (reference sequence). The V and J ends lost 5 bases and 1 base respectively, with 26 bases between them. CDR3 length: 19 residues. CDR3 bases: TGTGCCACCAGCGGAGGACCGGGGACGGCACTGGCAATCCAAGAGACCCAGTACTTC. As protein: CATSGGPGTALAIQETQYF.

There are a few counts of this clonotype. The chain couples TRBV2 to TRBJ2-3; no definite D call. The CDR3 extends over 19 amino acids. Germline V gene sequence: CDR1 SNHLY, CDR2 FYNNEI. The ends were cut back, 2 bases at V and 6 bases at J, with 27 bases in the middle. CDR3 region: CASSEFPGRDFQAWDTQYF. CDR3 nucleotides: TGTGCCAGCAGTGAATTCCCCGGAAGGGATTTTCAGGCATGGGATACGCAGTATTTT. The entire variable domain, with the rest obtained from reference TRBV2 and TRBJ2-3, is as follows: EPEVTQTPSHQVTQMGQEVILRCVPISNHLYFYWYRQILGQKVEFLVSFYNNEISEKSEIFDDQFSVERPDGSNFTLKIRSTKLEDSAMYFCASSEFPGRDFQAWDTQYFGPGTRLTVL.